These T cell receptor beta chains were read from a single sample in a study of cytomegalovirus exposure and HLA in healthy donors. Profiling relied on immunoSEQ multiplex PCR, and the TCRdb table lists in-frame clones only, not all of them. The table shows more than 90,000 clones, with more than 70% occurring only once. Sequencing was carried out using PBMCs. Receptors originate from a female donor in good health and CMV-seronegative. The CDR3 runs from the conserved cysteine through the conserved F or W. The order of the fields is clone size, D gene, V gene, J gene, CDR3 DNA, CDR3 protein. The D gene is left open where the match is weak. Only some rows state a clone size, as once, few, many or a class for expanded clones.

clone_size: -
d_call: -
v_call: TRBV9
j_call: TRBJ2-1
cdr3_nt: TGTGCCAGCAGCGTAGAGGGCGGGTCGTACAATGAGCAGTTCTTC
cdr3_aa: CASSVEGGSYNEQFF

clone_size: -
d_call: TRBD1
v_call: TRBV18
j_call: TRBJ1-5
cdr3_nt: TGTGCCAGCTCGGACAGGGCGGAGCAGCCCCAGCATTTT
cdr3_aa: CASSDRAEQPQHF

clone_size: -
d_call: -
v_call: TRBV28
j_call: TRBJ1-2
cdr3_nt: TGTGCCAGCAGTTTATGGTTCCAGGGCCCGCCTGGCTACACCTTC
cdr3_aa: CASSLWFQGPPGYTF

clone_size: -
d_call: TRBD1
v_call: TRBV9
j_call: TRBJ2-2
cdr3_nt: TGTGCCAGCAGCGTAGAAGGCAGGGGGTCGGGGGAGCTGTTTTTT
cdr3_aa: CASSVEGRGSGELFF

clone_size: few
d_call: -
v_call: TRBV12-2
j_call: TRBJ1-2
cdr3_nt: TGTGCAAGTCGCTGCACCACAGGCGGCTACACCTTC
cdr3_aa: CASRCTTGGYTF

clone_size: -
d_call: -
v_call: TRBV7-9
j_call: TRBJ1-5
cdr3_nt: TGTGCCAGCAGCCCGGATCAGCCCCAGCATTTT
cdr3_aa: CASSPDQPQHF

clone_size: -
d_call: TRBD1
v_call: TRBV7-8
j_call: TRBJ2-3
cdr3_nt: TGTGCCAGCAGTTATCCGACAGGGGGGGAGACAGATACGCAGTATTTT
cdr3_aa: CASSYPTGGETDTQYF

clone_size: once
d_call: TRBD1
v_call: TRBV19
j_call: TRBJ1-4
cdr3_nt: TGTGCCAGTAGTATTTTGGGACAGGCACATGAAAAACTGTTTTTT
cdr3_aa: CASSILGQAHEKLFF

clone_size: many
d_call: -
v_call: TRBV7-9
j_call: TRBJ1-2
cdr3_nt: TGTGCCAGCAGCTTAGATCCTAGCTATGGCTACACCTTC
cdr3_aa: CASSLDPSYGYTF

clone_size: -
d_call: TRBD2
v_call: TRBV10-1
j_call: TRBJ2-7
cdr3_nt: TGCGCCAGCAGTGACCTCCCTAGCGGGGGCGAATACGAGCAGTACTTC
cdr3_aa: CASSDLPSGGEYEQYF

clone_size: -
d_call: TRBD2
v_call: TRBV5-1
j_call: TRBJ2-5
cdr3_nt: TGCGCCAGCAGCTTCGGGGGGGCCAGGGAGACCCAGTACTTC
cdr3_aa: CASSFGGARETQYF

clone_size: -
d_call: -
v_call: TRBV18
j_call: TRBJ1-2
cdr3_nt: TGTGCCAGCTCACCGGGCAGGGCGGACTATGGCTACACCTTC
cdr3_aa: CASSPGRADYGYTF

clone_size: -
d_call: -
v_call: TRBV9
j_call: TRBJ2-3
cdr3_nt: TGTGCCAGCTCCCTAGAGGTGGGCACAGATACGCAGTATTTT
cdr3_aa: CASSLEVGTDTQYF

clone_size: few
d_call: TRBD1
v_call: TRBV5-6
j_call: TRBJ2-1
cdr3_nt: TGTGCCAGCAGCTGGGACAGGGAGAATGAGCAGTTCTTC
cdr3_aa: CASSWDRENEQFF

clone_size: -
d_call: TRBD1
v_call: TRBV6-6
j_call: TRBJ1-1
cdr3_nt: TGTGCCAGCAGCACGGACAGGGCTGGGACTGAAGCTTTCTTT
cdr3_aa: CASSTDRAGTEAFF

clone_size: -
d_call: TRBD2
v_call: TRBV6-4
j_call: TRBJ2-1
cdr3_nt: TGTGCCAGCCCGGGACTAGCGGGTAGGAATGAGCAGTTCTTC
cdr3_aa: CASPGLAGRNEQFF

clone_size: -
d_call: TRBD1
v_call: TRBV29-1
j_call: TRBJ1-2
cdr3_nt: TGCAGCGTTGTGCAGGGGGTTGGGTATGGCTACACCTTC
cdr3_aa: CSVVQGVGYGYTF

clone_size: few
d_call: TRBD1
v_call: TRBV5-1
j_call: TRBJ1-2
cdr3_nt: TGCGCCAGCAGCTTAATCGCTGGACAGGGCTCGGGTGGCTACACCTTC
cdr3_aa: CASSLIAGQGSGGYTF

clone_size: -
d_call: -
v_call: TRBV5-4
j_call: TRBJ2-7
cdr3_nt: TGTGCCAGCAGCTTGAGTACTTCTAACTCCTACGAGCAGTACTTC
cdr3_aa: CASSLSTSNSYEQYF

clone_size: -
d_call: TRBD2
v_call: TRBV25-1
j_call: TRBJ2-1
cdr3_nt: TGTGCCAGCAGTCTGACTAGCGTCAACAATGAGCAGTTCTTC
cdr3_aa: CASSLTSVNNEQFF

clone_size: -
d_call: -
v_call: TRBV7-9
j_call: TRBJ1-6
cdr3_nt: TGTGCCAGCAGCTTGTCCGGCCGGGCTCTGGGAGGTTCACCCCTCCACTTT
cdr3_aa: CASSLSGRALGGSPLHF

clone_size: -
d_call: -
v_call: TRBV30
j_call: TRBJ1-3
cdr3_nt: TGTGCCTGGAGTGGGACAGAGTTTGGAAACACCATATATTTT
cdr3_aa: CAWSGTEFGNTIYF

clone_size: -
d_call: TRBD1
v_call: TRBV6-6
j_call: TRBJ2-7
cdr3_nt: TGTGCCAGCAGTCTGGACAGGCTGAGCTCCTACGAGCAGTACTTC
cdr3_aa: CASSLDRLSSYEQYF

clone_size: once
d_call: -
v_call: TRBV6-1
j_call: TRBJ1-1
cdr3_nt: TGTGCCAGCAGTATACAGGGCATGAAGAACACTGAAGCTTTCTTT
cdr3_aa: CASSIQGMKNTEAFF

clone_size: -
d_call: TRBD1
v_call: TRBV6-5
j_call: TRBJ2-7
cdr3_nt: TGTGCCAGCAGTTACGGGACAGGGGGCAACTCCTACGAGCAGTACTTC
cdr3_aa: CASSYGTGGNSYEQYF

clone_size: -
d_call: TRBD1
v_call: TRBV13
j_call: TRBJ1-1
cdr3_nt: TGTGCCAGCAGCTTAAACAGGGGGCGAAAGACTGAAGCTTTCTTT
cdr3_aa: CASSLNRGRKTEAFF

clone_size: -
d_call: TRBD2
v_call: TRBV11-3
j_call: TRBJ2-1
cdr3_nt: TGTGCCAGCAGCGACAGCGGGGGGGCGGCCTATGAGCAGTTCTTC
cdr3_aa: CASSDSGGAAYEQFF

clone_size: -
d_call: -
v_call: TRBV6-1
j_call: TRBJ1-5
cdr3_nt: TGTGCCAGCAGCCTTGACAGACTCAATCAGCCCCAGCATTTT
cdr3_aa: CASSLDRLNQPQHF

clone_size: few
d_call: -
v_call: TRBV19
j_call: TRBJ2-4
cdr3_nt: TGTGCCAGTAGAAATAGCGGCCCGCGTGCCAAAAACATTCAGTACTTC
cdr3_aa: CASRNSGPRAKNIQYF

clone_size: once
d_call: TRBD2
v_call: TRBV5-1
j_call: TRBJ2-7
cdr3_nt: TGCGCCAGCAGCCCATTAGCGGGAGCCAACTACGAGCAGTACTTC
cdr3_aa: CASSPLAGANYEQYF

clone_size: -
d_call: TRBD1
v_call: TRBV10-1
j_call: TRBJ2-5
cdr3_nt: TGCGCCAGCAGTGAGCGGACAGGGGGCGAGACCCAGTACTTC
cdr3_aa: CASSERTGGETQYF

clone_size: -
d_call: -
v_call: TRBV6-5
j_call: TRBJ2-7
cdr3_nt: TGTGCCAGCAAAAGGAGGGGGCAGTACGAGCAGTACTTC
cdr3_aa: CASKRRGQYEQYF